A selection of T cell receptor beta chains follows, all from one sample in a study of blood T cell repertoires in COVID-19. TCRdb keeps only in-frame clones here, not all; method: immunoSEQ multiplex PCR. The table has around 250,000 clones, less than 95% seen once. Material for sequencing was PBMCs or T cells enriched from blood (not recorded which). The receptor source for this set is a man aged 40-55 years who had been exposed to COVID-19. Both conserved end residues are part of each CDR3. Each record gives: CDR3 protein, CDR3 DNA, D gene, J gene, V gene, clone size. A D gene is named only where the DNA matches it firmly. Clone size appears in some rows only: once, few, many, or a class for an expanded clone.

CAWSLGQWNTEAFF,TGTGCCTGGAGTCTGGGGCAGTGGAACACTGAAGCTTTCTTT,.,TRBJ1-1,TRBV30,.
CASSQDLTGGEKLFF,TGTGCCAGCAGCCAAGATCTCACAGGGGGGGAAAAACTGTTTTTT,TRBD1,TRBJ1-4,TRBV3-1/TRBV3-2,.
CASSQDLGAQETQYF,TGTGCCAGCAGCCAAGATCTGGGCGCCCAAGAGACCCAGTACTTC,.,TRBJ2-5,TRBV3-1/TRBV3-2,.
CASSEFQGTSEKLFF,TGTGCCAGCAGTGAATTCCAGGGGACAAGTGAAAAACTGTTTTTT,.,TRBJ1-4,TRBV25-1,.
CASSLKTGGSVEAFF,TGTGCCAGCAGTTTAAAGACAGGGGGTAGCGTTGAAGCTTTCTTT,TRBD1,TRBJ1-1,TRBV27,.
CASSSGGDEQYF,TGTGCCAGCAGCTCCGGGGGGGACGAGCAGTACTTC,TRBD2,TRBJ2-7,TRBV7-9,.
CASSYELRGGYTF,TGTGCCAGCAGCTACGAACTGCGGGGTGGCTACACCTTC,.,TRBJ1-2,TRBV11-2,.
CASSRAGSSGNTIYF,TGTGCCAGCAGCCGAGCAGGTTCCTCTGGAAACACCATATATTTT,.,TRBJ1-3,TRBV14,.
CASSYDPDSSYEQYF,TGTGCCAGCAGTTACGATCCGGACAGCTCCTACGAGCAGTACTTC,.,TRBJ2-7,TRBV6-5,.
CASSLYSYFQGASDEQYF,TGTGCCAGCAGCTTATATTCCTATTTCCAGGGGGCGAGCGACGAGCAGTACTTC,TRBD1,TRBJ2-7,TRBV7-2,.
CASRRPGGRDYEQYF,TGTGCCAGCCGACGCCCCGGCGGGAGAGACTACGAGCAGTACTTC,TRBD2,TRBJ2-7,TRBV11-2,.
CASSYSNDQGSLHF,TGTGCCAGCAGTTACTCCAACGACCAGGGATCCCTCCACTTT,.,TRBJ1-6,TRBV6-5,.
CASSQPRRKWQGSYNEQFF,TGCGCCAGCAGTCAACCCCGCCGTAAATGGCAGGGCTCCTACAATGAGCAGTTCTTC,.,TRBJ2-1,TRBV23-1,.
CACYSRRGTEAFF,TGTGCCTGTTATTCAAGAAGGGGGACTGAAGCTTTCTTT,.,TRBJ1-1,TRBV30,.
CASSYRTGRYNSPLHF,TGTGCCAGCAGTTACCGGACAGGGCGCTATAATTCACCCCTCCACTTT,TRBD1,TRBJ1-6,TRBV6-5,.
CASSLEISGNTEAFF,TGTGCCAGCAGCTTAGAGATTTCAGGGAACACTGAAGCTTTCTTT,.,TRBJ1-1,TRBV7-9,.
CASSVSKAGANVLTF,TGTGCCAGCAGTGTTAGCAAGGCGGGGGCCAACGTCCTGACTTTC,.,TRBJ2-6,TRBV9,.
CASSLAGRSYEQYF,TGTGCCAGCAGTTTAGCGGGGAGGTCCTACGAGCAGTACTTC,.,TRBJ2-7,TRBV28,.
CASSLGGLWNEQFF,TGTGCCAGCAGCTTAGGAGGGCTATGGAATGAGCAGTTCTTC,.,TRBJ2-1,TRBV7-9,.
CASSRGSVSYEQYF,TGTGCCAGCAGCCGGGGGAGCGTCTCCTACGAGCAGTACTTC,.,TRBJ2-7,TRBV9,.
CASKQGSEKLFF,TGTGCCAGCAAGCAGGGTAGTGAAAAACTGTTTTTT,.,TRBJ1-4,TRBV28,once
CASSELQTGNTEAFF,TGTGCCAGCAGTGAACTCCAGACAGGGAACACTGAAGCTTTCTTT,.,TRBJ1-1,TRBV2,.
CASSQDPGQGAHYGYTF,TGCGCCAGCAGCCAAGACCCGGGACAGGGGGCCCACTATGGCTACACCTTC,TRBD1,TRBJ1-2,TRBV4-3,.
CASSLPGGEQYF,TGTGCCAGCAGTTTACCCGGAGGGGAGCAGTACTTC,.,TRBJ2-7,TRBV12-3/TRBV12-4,.
CASSLGDEQFF,TGTGCCAGCAGCTTAGGCGATGAGCAGTTCTTC,.,TRBJ2-1,TRBV7-9,few
CASTVSSGNTIYF,TGTGCCAGTACCGTCAGCTCTGGAAACACCATATATTTT,.,TRBJ1-3,TRBV6-5,.
CASPTGTGFYSNQPQHF,TGTGCCAGTCCCACCGGGACAGGATTTTATAGCAATCAGCCCCAGCATTTT,TRBD1,TRBJ1-5,TRBV19,.
CASSVDRGGSNYGYTF,TGTGCCAGCTCCGTCGACAGGGGTGGTAGTAACTATGGCTACACCTTC,TRBD1,TRBJ1-2,TRBV18,.
CASSYRPGGQGFSGANVLTF,TGCGCCAGCAGCTACAGGCCCGGGGGACAGGGGTTCTCTGGGGCCAACGTCCTGACTTTC,TRBD1,TRBJ2-6,TRBV5-1,.
CATSSTYGANYGYTF,TGTGCCACCAGCAGTACGTACGGAGCCAACTATGGCTACACCTTC,.,TRBJ1-2,TRBV15,.
CASSQEEGLIKHEQYF,TGTGCCAGCAGCCAAGAAGAGGGACTTATCAAACACGAGCAGTACTTC,.,TRBJ2-7,TRBV4-2,.
CASSSGTPSSNEQFF,TGCGCCAGCAGCTCCGGGACTCCAAGCTCCAATGAGCAGTTCTTC,.,TRBJ2-1,TRBV5-1,.
CASSLASGSLEQFF,TGTGCCAGCAGCTTGGCTAGCGGGAGTCTTGAGCAGTTCTTC,TRBD2,TRBJ2-1,TRBV5-4,.
CAWTLKWRGDQPQHF,TGTGCCTGGACTCTGAAATGGAGGGGCGATCAGCCCCAGCATTTT,.,TRBJ1-5,TRBV30,.
CASSHLAGGPFTGELFF,TGTGCCAGTAGCCACTTAGCGGGAGGGCCGTTCACCGGGGAGCTGTTTTTT,TRBD2,TRBJ2-2,TRBV19,.
CAWSVRGNQPQHF,TGTGCCTGGAGTGTACGGGGCAATCAGCCCCAGCATTTT,.,TRBJ1-5,TRBV30,once
CASSETGGAGQPQHF,TGTGCCAGCAGTGAGACAGGGGGCGCAGGCCAGCCCCAGCATTTT,TRBD1,TRBJ1-5,TRBV6-1,.
CASSTINRVRTEAFF,TGTGCCAGTAGTACCATTAACAGGGTAAGGACTGAAGCTTTCTTT,.,TRBJ1-1,TRBV19,.
CASSVAFGQGTGNTIYF,TGTGCCAGCAGCGTAGCCTTCGGACAGGGCACCGGAAACACCATATATTTT,TRBD1,TRBJ1-3,TRBV9,.
CATSDSSAANTGELFF,TGTGCCACCAGTGATTCTAGTGCCGCGAACACCGGGGAGCTGTTTTTT,.,TRBJ2-2,TRBV24-1,.
CASSLYRESNYGYTF,TGTGCCAGCAGTTTATACAGGGAATCTAACTATGGCTACACCTTC,.,TRBJ1-2,TRBV28,.
CASSRDELDRTNYGYTF,TGTGCCAGCAGCCGAGACGAATTGGACAGGACCAACTATGGCTACACCTTC,TRBD1,TRBJ1-2,TRBV14,.
CASRRLGDYEQFF,TGTGCCAGCCGTAGACTAGGGGATTATGAGCAGTTCTTC,.,TRBJ2-1,TRBV11-2,.
CASSYPRGLAGGGTGELFF,TGTGCCAGCAGTTACCCTCGGGGACTAGCGGGAGGAGGCACCGGGGAGCTGTTTTTT,TRBD2,TRBJ2-2,TRBV6-2/TRBV6-3,.
CASSSAGRERDTEAFF,TGTGCCAGCAGTTCGGCAGGGAGGGAACGGGACACTGAAGCTTTCTTT,.,TRBJ1-1,TRBV28,.
CASSPGTFGAFF,TGTGCCAGCAGCCCCGGGACTTTCGGAGCTTTCTTT,.,TRBJ1-1,TRBV7-9,once
CASSLVTGELFF,TGTGCCAGCAGCTTAGTAACCGGGGAGCTGTTTTTT,.,TRBJ2-2,TRBV11-1,.
CASSQGFGGGQPQHF,TGTGCCAGCAGCCAAGGCTTTGGGGGGGGTCAGCCCCAGCATTTT,.,TRBJ1-5,TRBV3-1/TRBV3-2,.
CASSLSGRGEKLFF,TGTGCCAGCAGTTTATCCGGGAGAGGTGAAAAACTGTTTTTT,.,TRBJ1-4,TRBV27,.
CATSDPRTGRDNEQFF,TGTGCCACCAGTGATCCCCGGACAGGGAGAGACAATGAGCAGTTCTTC,TRBD1,TRBJ2-1,TRBV24-1,once
CASSIGQASYGYTF,TGTGCCAGCAGCATTGGACAGGCCTCCTATGGCTACACCTTC,TRBD1,TRBJ1-2,TRBV6-5,.
CASSTPAGSQGNTIYF,TGTGCCAGCAGCACTCCAGCGGGCTCCCAAGGAAACACCATATATTTT,.,TRBJ1-3,TRBV11-2,.
CATSRDVAYEQYF,TGTGCCACCAGCAGAGATGTAGCCTACGAGCAGTACTTC,.,TRBJ2-7,TRBV15,.
CASSFGGSGATDTQYF,TGTGCCAGCAGTTTCGGGGGTAGCGGGGCCACAGATACGCAGTATTTT,TRBD2,TRBJ2-3,TRBV7-3,.
CASSFRPSNSDTQYF,TGTGCCAGCAGTTTCCGCCCTAGCAACTCAGATACGCAGTATTTT,.,TRBJ2-3,TRBV27,.
CASSPLAGYGYTF,TGCGCCAGCAGCCCTCTGGCCGGGTATGGCTACACCTTC,.,TRBJ1-2,TRBV5-1,.
CAISEPPPSGRAPYNEQFF,TGTGCCATCAGTGAGCCCCCTCCTAGCGGGAGGGCCCCCTACAATGAGCAGTTCTTC,TRBD2,TRBJ2-1,TRBV10-3,.
CASSLEGTGKETQYF,TGCGCCAGCAGCTTGGAAGGGACAGGGAAGGAGACCCAGTACTTC,TRBD1,TRBJ2-5,TRBV5-1,.
CASSLDSFSGANVLTF,TGTGCCAGCAGTTTGGACAGTTTCTCTGGGGCCAACGTCCTGACTTTC,.,TRBJ2-6,TRBV7-3,.